One sample yielded the 31 T cell receptor beta chains listed below, sequenced in a study of T cell responses to AZD1222 COVID-19 vaccine. The assay was immunoSEQ multiplex PCR, and TCRdb's table has in-frame clones only and misses some. Here the sample spans roughly 140,000 clones, roughly 88% being singletons. Material: peripheral blood, obtained on day 0 of AZD1222 vaccination. These receptor sequences come from an adult in good health.

CDR3 amino acids: CASKNRGQGNTEAFF. CDR3 in DNA: TGTGCCAGCAAGAACAGGGGGCAGGGGAACACTGAAGCTTTCTTT. The rearrangement links TRBV6-5 to TRBJ1-1; 9 nucleotides line up with TRBD1. The CDR3 spans 15 residues. Germline V gene data show CDR1 as MNHEY and CDR2 as SVGAGI. Trimming cost V 7 bases and J 1 base; bases outside gene matches: 7.

DNA of the CDR3: TGTGCCAGCAGCTGGGGTGGGACTCGCGTTTACAATGAGCAGTTCTTC. This translates into CASSWGGTRVYNEQFF. This chain joins TRBV5-6 and TRBJ2-1; tentative D call: TRBD2 (6 bases). From germline, CDR1 is SGHDT and CDR2 YYEEEE. Trimming removed 3 bases at V and 4 bases at J, with 17 bases between. The CDR3 is 16 amino acids.

This chain uses TRBV7-2 with TRBJ2-7, with 11 bases identical to TRBD2. Germline V gene data show CDR1 as SGHTA and CDR2 as FQGNSA. The ends lost 2 bases at V and 2 bases at J; junction bases unmatched: 2. The CDR3 loop spans 15 amino acids. DNA of the CDR3: TGTGCCAGCAGCTTAACTAGCGGGGGTACCTACGAGCAGTACTTC. As protein: CASSLTSGGTYEQYF.

This chain joins TRBV6-2 or TRBV6-3 and TRBJ1-5, with D uncertain. The CDR3 consists of 16 residues. Germline values: CDR1 MNHEY, CDR2 SVGEGT. Between the trimmed V and J ends, which lost 2 bases and 6 bases, there was a span of 17 bases. The chain's CDR3 is CASSYGGGRPIQPQHF. In DNA, the CDR3 is TGTGCCAGCAGTTACGGTGGCGGGCGGCCAATTCAGCCCCAGCATTTT.

The chain employs TRBV28 and TRBJ1-2; D not certain. Germline V gene sequence: CDR1 MDHEN, CDR2 SYDVKM. V was clipped by 3 bases and J by 4 bases, with 15 bases between them. The CDR3 consists of 15 residues. The chain's CDR3 is CASSFPLGRSYGYTF. The DNA for the CDR3 is TGTGCCAGCAGTTTCCCCCTCGGACGGAGCTATGGCTACACCTTC.

This clone was seen more than once but under ten times. The J gene is TRBJ1-1, the V gene TRBV10-3; possibly TRBD1 for D (6 bases). The germline V gene encodes CDR1 ENHRY and CDR2 SYGVKD. CDR3 length: 12 residues. V lost 6 bases to trimming and J lost 3 bases, with 8 bases between them. CDR3 nucleotide sequence: TGTGCCATCAGGAGGACAGACACTGAAGCTTTCTTT. Encoded protein: CAIRRTDTEAFF.

V is TRBV2 and J is TRBJ1-6; D is uncertain. Trimming cost V 9 bases and J 0 bases, with 15 bases left between them. This CDR3 contains 16 residues. Looked up from germline, CDR1 is SNHLY and CDR2 is FYNNEI. DNA for the CDR3: TGTGCCAGTAGCGGGCCGACGAGCTCCTATAATTCACCCCTCCACTTT. It is translated as CASSGPTSSYNSPLHF.

The V call is TRBV27, the J call TRBJ2-7, with D unresolved. The V and J ends lost 3 bases and 3 bases respectively, with 18 bases between them. CDR3 length: 16 residues. Germline loops: CDR1 MNHEY, CDR2 SMNVEV (reference sequence). The CDR3 DNA sequence: TGTGCCAGCAGTTTCTTCGCCGGAAAAGCCTACTACGAGCAGTACTTC. It codes for CASSFFAGKAYYEQYF.

The chain employs TRBV9 and TRBJ2-5; D is possibly TRBD1 (6 bases). CDR3 size: 15 residues. Trimming shortened V by 4 bases and J by 2 bases, and 15 bases separated the two germline ends. Germline V gives CDR1 SGDLS, CDR2 YYNGEE. As DNA, the CDR3 is TGTGCCAGCAGCCCCCGACAGGAAAAGCAAGAGACCCAGTACTTC. It yields the protein CASSPRQEKQETQYF. The whole variable domain, remainder taken from reference TRBV9 and TRBJ2-5, is DSGVTQTPKHLITATGQRVTLRCSPRSGDLSVYWYQQSLDQGLQFLIQYYNGEERAKGNILERFSAQQFPDLHSELNLSSLELGDSALYFCASSPRQEKQETQYFGPGTRLLVL.

The genes are TRBV4-2 and TRBJ2-5, with 9 bases lining up with TRBD1. There are 13 residues in the CDR3. The germline gives CDR1 LGHNA, CDR2 YNFKEQ. With V trimmed by 5 bases and J by 5 bases, 3 bases remained unmatched. CDR3 bases: TGTGCCAGCAGCGCCGGGACAGGGGAGACCCAGTACTTC. Translation gives CASSAGTGETQYF.

The CDR3 DNA is TGTGCCAGCAGCCTGGGACTAGGGGGCAATGAGCAGTTCTTC. Translating it yields CASSLGLGGNEQFF. The V and J genes are TRBV11-2 and TRBJ2-1; TRBD2 agrees at 8 bases. The CDR3 length is 14 residues. Germline-derived CDR1 and CDR2 are SGHAT and FQNNGV. The V gene end was trimmed by 5 bases and the J gene end by 6 bases; junction bases not matched to a gene: 6.

This chain uses TRBV30 with TRBJ1-6, with TRBD1 as a possible D gene (6 bases). The CDR3 runs 16 residues. The V and J ends lost 4 bases and 5 bases respectively, with 18 bases between them. Germline V gene sequence: CDR1 GTSNPN, CDR2 SVGIG (reference sequence). The CDR3 DNA reads TGTGCCTGGACCCCTCGGCGAGGACAGCATAATTCACCCCTCCACTTT. The encoded protein is CAWTPRRGQHNSPLHF.

The chain carries TRBV29-1 and TRBJ2-3; maybe TRBD2 (5 bases). The CDR3 length is 14 residues. V was clipped by 4 bases and J by 0 bases, with 11 bases between them. Per germline, CDR1 SQVTM and CDR2 ANQGSEA. The CDR3 is CSVGLGSSTDTQYF. CDR3 nucleotide sequence: TGCAGCGTTGGTTTGGGGAGCAGCACAGATACGCAGTATTTT.

This clone has more than one count but fewer than ten. The DNA of the CDR3 is TGTGCCAGCAGCTATACCGGGACTAGCCTCTACAATGAGCAGTTCTTC. Residues: CASSYTGTSLYNEQFF. The chain employs TRBV7-2 and TRBJ2-1, with 9 positions matching TRBD2. The CDR3 spans 16 residues. The germline V gene has CDR1 SGHTA and CDR2 FQGNSA. V was clipped by 4 bases and J by 3 bases; unmatched bases: 7. Supplemented by reference TRBV7-2 and TRBJ2-1, the full variable domain reads GAGVSQSPSNKVTEKGKDVELRCDPISGHTALYWYRQSLGQGLEFLIYFQGNSAPDKSGLPSDRFSAERTGGSVSTLTIQRTQQEDSAVYLCASSYTGTSLYNEQFFGPGTRLTVL.

The table lists this clone with a few counts. The chain links TRBV4-1 to TRBJ1-4; 7 bases match TRBD1. CDR1 is MGHRA and CDR2 is YSYEKL in the germline V gene. V gave up 0 bases and J gave up 12 bases; unmatched junction bases: 7. This CDR3 is built from 14 residues. CDR3 loop: CASSQEFQGGELFF. Written as DNA, the CDR3 is TGCGCCAGCAGCCAAGAGTTCCAGGGGGGCGAACTGTTTTTT.

Only one count was recorded for this clone. This rearrangement joins TRBV24-1 to TRBJ2-3; D is ambiguous. The germline gives CDR1 KGHDR, CDR2 SFDVKD. Between the trimmed V and J ends, which lost 1 base and 7 bases, there was a span of 5 bases. This CDR3 is built from 12 residues. CDR3 in amino acids: CATSDFENTQYF. CDR3 nucleotides: TGTGCCACCAGTGATTTCGAGAATACGCAGTATTTT.

V gene TRBV5-4 combines with J gene TRBJ2-3; D gene ambiguous. Deletions cut 3 bases from V and 0 bases from J, with 11 bases between. Germline CDR1 and CDR2: SGHNT and YYREEE (reference sequence). This CDR3 contains 15 residues. The CDR3 DNA follows: TGTGCCAGCAGCTATCCTGAAATTAGCACAGATACGCAGTATTTT. Protein: CASSYPEISTDTQYF. The whole variable domain, remainder taken from reference TRBV5-4 and TRBJ2-3, is ETGVTQSPTHLIKTRGQQVTLRCSSQSGHNTVSWYQQALGQGPQFIFQYYREEENGRGNFPPRFSGLQFPNYSSELNVNALELDDSALYLCASSYPEISTDTQYFGPGTRLTVL.

With respect to this clone: One end of the junction does not line up with germline, which may come from a read error. The chain combines TRBV28 with TRBJ1-5, with D maybe TRBD1 (5 bases). CDR1 and CDR2 (germline): MDHEN, SYDVKM. The CDR3 loop spans 15 amino acids. CDR3 coding DNA: TGTGCCAGCGCTACCAGGGACGATAGCAGTCAGCCCCAGCATTTT. It codes for CASATRDDSSQPQHF.

The genes are TRBV21-1 and TRBJ2-1; TRBD2, the D gene given by the table, was not confirmed from the DNA. TRBV21-1 is a known pseudogene. The CDR3 sequence is 17 residues long. In DNA form, the CDR3 reads TGTGCCAGCAGCAAAGCGATGTCCCTAGCGGTCTACAATGAGCAGTTCTTC. Amino acid sequence: CASSKAMSLAVYNEQFF.

The gene calls are TRBV7-9 and TRBJ1-1, with unresolved D. V lost 4 bases, J lost 0 bases, and 6 bases lay in between. Germline CDR1 is SEHNR and CDR2 is FQNEAQ (reference sequence). The CDR3 runs to 13 residues. The CDR3 nucleotides read TGTGCCAGCAGCTCCTCTGTGAACACTGAAGCTTTCTTT. Amino acids: CASSSSVNTEAFF.

This chain connects TRBV5-6 to TRBJ1-6; D is perhaps TRBD1 (5 bases). The V end lost 0 bases, the J end lost 7 bases, and 11 bases lay between the germline ends. Germline CDR1 and CDR2: SGHDT and YYEEEE. The length of the CDR3 is 15 residues. CDR3 sequence reads: CASSLGQWENSPLHF. CDR3 in DNA: TGTGCCAGCAGCTTGGGACAGTGGGAGAATTCACCCCTCCACTTT.

This rearrangement joins TRBV7-8 to TRBJ2-6; D remains ambiguous. Trimming left V 0 bases short and J 4 bases short, with 16 bases between. The CDR3 has 18 residues. Germline values: CDR1 SGHVS, CDR2 FQNEAQ. The CDR3 nucleotides read TGTGCCAGCAGCTTAGCTCACAGCCCCAATGGGGGGGCCAACGTCCTGACTTTC. This translates into CASSLAHSPNGGANVLTF. The full variable domain, in which reference TRBV7-8 and TRBJ2-6 provide the parts outside the CDR3, is GAGVSQSPRYKVAKRGQDVALRCDPISGHVSLFWYQQALGQGPEFLTYFQNEAQLDKSGLPSDRFFAERPEGSVSTLKIQRTQQEDSAVYLCASSLAHSPNGGANVLTFGAGSRLTVL.

This clone is a singleton in its sample. V is TRBV29-1 and J is TRBJ2-7; 11 bases are a match to TRBD2. Germline values: CDR1 SQVTM, CDR2 ANQGSEA. V gave up 6 bases and J gave up 1 base; unmatched junction bases: 2. The CDR3 has 13 amino acids. The chain's CDR3 is CSVASGRSYEQYF. CDR3 bases: TGCAGCGTAGCTAGCGGGAGGTCCTACGAGCAGTACTTC.

Comments on this clone: The same CDR3 is also encoded by other DNA sequences in this sample. The J gene is TRBJ2-7, the V gene TRBV11-2; D unresolved. The length of the CDR3 is 14 residues. Looked up from germline, CDR1 is SGHAT and CDR2 is FQNNGV. The V gene lost 9 bases and the J gene lost 5 bases, with 20 bases spanning the gap. In DNA form, the CDR3 reads TGTGCCAGTTTTCGATCCCGGGCCTGTCACGAGCAGTACTTC. It translates to CASFRSRACHEQYF.

The chain joins TRBV15 to TRBJ1-6, with D tentatively TRBD1 (5 bases). CDR3 length: 15 residues. V lost 5 bases and J 10 bases, leaving 18 bases between the germline ends. Germline-derived CDR1 and CDR2 are LNHNV and YYDKDF (reference sequence). CDR3 sequence reads: CATSSRPGGNSPLHF. As DNA, the CDR3 is TGTGCCACCAGCTCTAGGCCGGGGGGGAACTCACCCCTCCACTTT.

This clone was picked up a small number of times. V is TRBV5-4 and J is TRBJ2-7, with 9 bases lining up with TRBD1. The CDR3 is 14 amino acids. CDR1 and CDR2 from the germline V gene are SGHNT and YYREEE (reference sequence). V was pared by 4 bases and J by 3 bases, with 5 bases of the junction left unmatched. This chain's CDR3 is CASSLDRGFYEQYF. CDR3 DNA: TGTGCCAGCAGCCTGGACAGGGGATTCTACGAGCAGTACTTC.

This rearrangement joins TRBV4-2 to TRBJ1-1; 8 bases are shared with TRBD1. Germline trimming cut 1 base from V and 11 bases from J; bases unmatched to any gene: 9. The CDR3 has 14 residues. Per germline, CDR1 LGHNA and CDR2 YNFKEQ. The CDR3 DNA reads TGTGCCAGCAGCCAAGTGGGGACAGGTTTTGAGGCTTTCTTT. Its protein is CASSQVGTGFEAFF.

This chain connects TRBV3-1 (or the pseudogene TRBV3-2) to TRBJ1-1; D is ambiguous. The V gene's germline CDR1 is LGHDT and CDR2 YNNKEL (reference sequence). There are 14 residues in the CDR3. V gave up 0 bases and J gave up 11 bases, with 16 bases separating them. The CDR3 loop is CASSQDLTVLGAFF. The CDR3 DNA reads TGTGCCAGCAGCCAAGATCTTACTGTCCTGGGGGCTTTCTTT.

The chain recombines TRBV19 with TRBJ2-1; tentative D call: TRBD2 (5 bases). The CDR3 is 16 residues long. The germline V gene encodes CDR1 LNHDA and CDR2 SQIVND (reference sequence). The V end lost 0 bases, the J end lost 9 bases, and 18 bases lay between the germline ends. The CDR3 loop reads CASSIDQTSLRVEQFF. DNA for the CDR3: TGTGCCAGTAGTATAGACCAAACTAGTTTAAGGGTTGAGCAGTTCTTC.

This chain joins TRBV5-4 and TRBJ2-5; D is unclear. Deletions cut 0 bases from V and 3 bases from J, with 9 bases between. The CDR3 runs 14 residues. The germline V gene encodes CDR1 SGHNT and CDR2 YYREEE (reference sequence). CDR3 sequence (DNA): TGTGCCAGCAGCTTGGCCGATACAGAAGAGACCCAGTACTTC. Translation: CASSLADTEETQYF.

This clone turned up a few times. This sequence joins TRBV3-1 (or the pseudogene TRBV3-2) and TRBJ2-5, with 7 bases identical to TRBD2. V lost 0 bases, J lost 4 bases, and 14 bases stayed unmatched. The CDR3 is made up of 18 amino acids. The germline V gene has CDR1 LGHDT and CDR2 YNNKEL (reference sequence). The CDR3 here is CASSQDLPSGTHGETQYF. The CDR3 nucleotides read TGTGCCAGCAGCCAAGATCTTCCTAGCGGAACCCACGGAGAGACCCAGTACTTC.